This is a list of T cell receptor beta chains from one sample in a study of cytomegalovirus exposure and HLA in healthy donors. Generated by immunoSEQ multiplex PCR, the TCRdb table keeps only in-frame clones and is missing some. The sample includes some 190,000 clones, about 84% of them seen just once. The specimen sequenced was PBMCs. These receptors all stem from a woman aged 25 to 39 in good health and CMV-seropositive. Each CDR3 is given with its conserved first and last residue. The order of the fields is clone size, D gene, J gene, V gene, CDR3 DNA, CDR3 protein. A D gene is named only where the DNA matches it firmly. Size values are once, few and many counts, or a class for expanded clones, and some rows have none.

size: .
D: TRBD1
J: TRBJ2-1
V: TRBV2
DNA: TGTGCCAGCAGTGTAGGGGGCCCAGATGGAGAGCAGTTCTTC
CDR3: CASSVGGPDGEQFF

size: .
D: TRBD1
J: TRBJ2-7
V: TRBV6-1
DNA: TGTGCCAGCAGTGAGAGTACAGGGGGTGGGGTCTACGAGCAGTACTTC
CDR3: CASSESTGGGVYEQYF

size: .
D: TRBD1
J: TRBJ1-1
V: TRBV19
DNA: TGTGCCAGCGGAATCAGGGGGGCGGCTAACACTGAAGCTTTCTTT
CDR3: CASGIRGAANTEAFF

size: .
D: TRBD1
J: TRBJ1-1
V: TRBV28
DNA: TGTGCCGGACAGGGTCCGACTGAAGCTTTCTTT
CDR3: CAGQGPTEAFF

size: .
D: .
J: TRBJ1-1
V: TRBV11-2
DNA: TGTGCCAGCAGCTACGGACCGGGGGAGGGCACTGAAGCTTTCTTT
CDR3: CASSYGPGEGTEAFF

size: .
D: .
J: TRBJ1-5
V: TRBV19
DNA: TGTGCCAGTCGGAAGGGCGTCAACAGGTATAGCAATCAGCCCCAGCATTTT
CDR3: CASRKGVNRYSNQPQHF

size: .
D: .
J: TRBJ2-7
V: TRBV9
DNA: TGTGCCAGCAGCGTAGATGGGGGCCACGAGCAGTACTTC
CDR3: CASSVDGGHEQYF

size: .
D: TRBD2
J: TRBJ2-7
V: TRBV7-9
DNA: TGTGCCAGCAGCCCCGGGACTACCACCTACGAGCAGTACTTC
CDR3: CASSPGTTTYEQYF

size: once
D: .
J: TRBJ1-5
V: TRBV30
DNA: TGTGCCTGGAGTAGGGGCACAAATCAGCCCCAGCATTTT
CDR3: CAWSRGTNQPQHF

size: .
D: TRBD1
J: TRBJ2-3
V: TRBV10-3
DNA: TGTGCCATCAGGATGACAGGGGATCGGGAGGATACGCAGTATTTT
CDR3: CAIRMTGDREDTQYF

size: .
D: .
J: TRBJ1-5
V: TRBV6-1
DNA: TGTGCCAGCAGGGACAGTTATAGCAATCAGCCCCAGCATTTT
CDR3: CASRDSYSNQPQHF

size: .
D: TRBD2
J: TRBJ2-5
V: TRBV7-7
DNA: TGTGCTAGCAGCCCGACTAGCGGGGCGCCCCGGGAAGAGACCCAGTACTTC
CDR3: CASSPTSGAPREETQYF

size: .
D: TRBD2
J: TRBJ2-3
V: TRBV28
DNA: TGTGCCAGCAGTCCTTTAGCGGGGCAGAGCACAGATACGCAGTATTTT
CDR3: CASSPLAGQSTDTQYF

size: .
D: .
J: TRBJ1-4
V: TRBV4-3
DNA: TGCGCCAGCAGCCAAGGGGCTGAACCCGGAAAACTGTTTTTT
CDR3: CASSQGAEPGKLFF

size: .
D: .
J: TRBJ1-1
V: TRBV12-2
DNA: TGTGCAAGTCGCTTAGGCGGAGGGCGAACCGACGCTTTCTTT
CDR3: CASRLGGGRTDAFF

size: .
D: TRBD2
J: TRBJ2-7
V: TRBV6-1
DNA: TGTGCCAGCAGTGCGGGGGGGGGACTCTCCTACGAGCAGTACTTC
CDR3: CASSAGGGLSYEQYF

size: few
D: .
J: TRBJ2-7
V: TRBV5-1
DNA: TGCGCCAGCAGCTCGTCCGGGACAATCTACGAGCAGTACTTC
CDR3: CASSSSGTIYEQYF

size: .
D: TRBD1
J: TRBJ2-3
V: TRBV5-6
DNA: TGTGCCAGCAGCTTGGTACAGGGGATAACAGATACGCAGTATTTT
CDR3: CASSLVQGITDTQYF

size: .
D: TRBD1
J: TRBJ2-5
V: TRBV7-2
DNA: TGTGCCAGCAGCCGAAGGACAGGACAGCTAGAGACCCAGTACTTC
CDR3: CASSRRTGQLETQYF

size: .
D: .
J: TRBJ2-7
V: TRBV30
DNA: TGTGCCTGGAGGGACATTTCCTACGAGCAGTACTTC
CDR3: CAWRDISYEQYF

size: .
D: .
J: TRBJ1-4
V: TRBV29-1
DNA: TGCAGCGCCACAGATCAGACTAATGAAAAACTGTTTTTT
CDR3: CSATDQTNEKLFF

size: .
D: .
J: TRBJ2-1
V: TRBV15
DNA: TGTGCCACCAGCAGAGATCGGGGCGGGATGTTGAATGAGCAGTTCTTC
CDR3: CATSRDRGGMLNEQFF

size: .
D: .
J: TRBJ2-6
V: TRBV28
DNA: TGTGCCAGCCGGAGCTCTGGGGCCAACGTCCTGACTTTC
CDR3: CASRSSGANVLTF

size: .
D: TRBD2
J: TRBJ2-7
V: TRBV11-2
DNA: TGTGCCAGCAGTCCGACTAGCTCGTTCGGCTACGAGCAGTACTTC
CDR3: CASSPTSSFGYEQYF

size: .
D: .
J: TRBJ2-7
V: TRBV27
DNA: TGTGCCAGCAGGAAACGAGACAGAACCTACGAGCAGTACTTC
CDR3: CASRKRDRTYEQYF

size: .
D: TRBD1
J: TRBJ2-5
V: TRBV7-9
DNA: TGTGCCAGCAGCTCCCTCACCGGACAGGGCGGCATGACCCAGTACTTC
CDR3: CASSSLTGQGGMTQYF

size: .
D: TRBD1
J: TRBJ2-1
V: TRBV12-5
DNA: TGTGCTAGTGGTTTGGGACGGCAAACCGGGACAGGAACGTACAATGAGCAGTTCTTC
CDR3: CASGLGRQTGTGTYNEQFF

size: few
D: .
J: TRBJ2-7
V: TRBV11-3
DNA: TGTGCCAGCTCCCCAGGGCGCGAGCAGTACTTC
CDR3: CASSPGREQYF

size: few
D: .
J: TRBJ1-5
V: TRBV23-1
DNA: TGCGCCAGCAGTCTTCCCCGGGGGTTTAGCAATCAGCCCCAGCATTTT
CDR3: CASSLPRGFSNQPQHF

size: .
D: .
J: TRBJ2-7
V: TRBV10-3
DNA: TGTGCCATCAGTGAGGACAGCTACGAGCAGTACTTC
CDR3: CAISEDSYEQYF

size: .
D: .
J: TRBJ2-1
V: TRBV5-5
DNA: TGTGCCAGCAGCTTTAGACAGTCCTACAATGAGCAGTTCTTC
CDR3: CASSFRQSYNEQFF

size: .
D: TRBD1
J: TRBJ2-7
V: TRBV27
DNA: TGTGCCAGCAGTTTATCGATATCGAGGACAGGGGGGTACGAGCAGTACTTC
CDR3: CASSLSISRTGGYEQYF

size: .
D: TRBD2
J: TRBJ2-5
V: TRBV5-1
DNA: TGCGCCAGCAGCTGGAGGACTAGCGGGAGGTCTGGGGAGACCCAGTACTTC
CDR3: CASSWRTSGRSGETQYF